The clone carrying this TCR beta chain showed up just a few times. Its matching antigen is unknown. The data were taken from a study of early T cells in non-severe SARS-CoV-2 infection. Study background: Bulk RNA from unsorted whole blood was sequenced; chains were unpaired.

Unique molecular identifiers were affixed to single, distinct cDNA molecules. TCRdb reprocessed the 5' RACE reads with MiXCR, giving one entry per CDR3 protein. This sample has around 92,000 distinct CDR3 sequences, with about 11% found just once. Study-wide findings and caveats: Matching with VDJdb favored anti-spike CD8 responses (missing private and CD4 specificities).

The CDR3 covers 14 residues. Germline-derived CDR1 and CDR2 are MNHNY and SVGAGI (reference sequence). After removal of 6 bases from V and 7 bases from J, the junction contained 7 bases not matched to a gene. This TCR came from an adult who was a healthcare worker with PCR-confirmed SARS-CoV-2 infection or an uninfected control (not recorded which). The material sequenced was whole blood. The chain uses TRBV6-6 and TRBJ1-5, with 9 bases identical to TRBD1. As DNA, the CDR3 is TGTGCCAGCAGGCTACAGGGGGCAGACCAGCCCCAGCATTTT. It specifies CASRLQGADQPQHF.